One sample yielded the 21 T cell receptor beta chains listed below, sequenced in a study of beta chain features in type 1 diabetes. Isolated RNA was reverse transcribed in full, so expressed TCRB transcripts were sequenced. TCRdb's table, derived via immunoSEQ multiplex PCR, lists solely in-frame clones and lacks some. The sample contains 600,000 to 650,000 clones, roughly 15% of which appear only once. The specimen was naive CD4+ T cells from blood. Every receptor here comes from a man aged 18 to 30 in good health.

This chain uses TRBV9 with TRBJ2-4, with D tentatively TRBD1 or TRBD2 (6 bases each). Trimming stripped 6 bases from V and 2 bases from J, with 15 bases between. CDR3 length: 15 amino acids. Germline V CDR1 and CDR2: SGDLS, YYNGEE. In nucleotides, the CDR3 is TGTGCCAGCAACCTAGGGGGGCAGACCAAAAACATTCAGTACTTC. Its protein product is CASNLGGQTKNIQYF.

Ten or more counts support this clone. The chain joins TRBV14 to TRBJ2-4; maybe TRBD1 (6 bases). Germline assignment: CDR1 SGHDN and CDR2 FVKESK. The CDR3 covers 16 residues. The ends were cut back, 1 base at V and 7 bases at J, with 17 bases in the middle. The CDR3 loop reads CASSQVLLGQGNIQYF. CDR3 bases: TGTGCCAGCAGCCAAGTCCTGTTAGGCCAGGGGAACATTCAGTACTTC.

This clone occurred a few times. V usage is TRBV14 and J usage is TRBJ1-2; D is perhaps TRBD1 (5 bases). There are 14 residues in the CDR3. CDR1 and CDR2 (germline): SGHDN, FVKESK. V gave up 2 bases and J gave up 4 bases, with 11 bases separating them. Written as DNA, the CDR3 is TGTGCCAGCAGCCAATCCAGGGACTTCTATGGCTACACCTTC. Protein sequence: CASSQSRDFYGYTF.

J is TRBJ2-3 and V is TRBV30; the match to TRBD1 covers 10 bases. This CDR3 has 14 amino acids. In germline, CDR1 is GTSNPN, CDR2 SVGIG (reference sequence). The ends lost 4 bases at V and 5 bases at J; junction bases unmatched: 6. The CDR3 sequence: CAWTRDRGRDTQYF. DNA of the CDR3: TGTGCCTGGACCCGGGACAGGGGAAGAGATACGCAGTATTTT.

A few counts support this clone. The CDR3 loop reads CASSRWDPGLYGYTF. CDR3 nucleotide sequence: TGTGCCAGCAGCCGATGGGACCCAGGGCTCTATGGCTACACCTTC. The chain couples TRBV5-4 to TRBJ1-2, with a tentative D call TRBD1 (5 bases). The CDR3 runs 15 residues. The germline CDR1 and CDR2 sequences are SGHNT and YYREEE (reference sequence). V lost 4 bases and J 4 bases, leaving 17 bases between the germline ends.

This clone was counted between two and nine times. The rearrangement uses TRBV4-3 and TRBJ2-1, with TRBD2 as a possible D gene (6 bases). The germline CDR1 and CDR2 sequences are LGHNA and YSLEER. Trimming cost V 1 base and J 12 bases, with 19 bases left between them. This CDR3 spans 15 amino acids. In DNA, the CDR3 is TGCGCCAGCAGCCAAGGGTTCGCTGCTAGCGACGGGCAGTTCTTC. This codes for CASSQGFAASDGQFF.

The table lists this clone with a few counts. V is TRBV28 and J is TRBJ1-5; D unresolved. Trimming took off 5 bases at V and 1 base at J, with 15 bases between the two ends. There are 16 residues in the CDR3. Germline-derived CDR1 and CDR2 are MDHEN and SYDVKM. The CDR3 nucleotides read TGTGCCAGCAGTCCCCCACCAGGTATAAGCAATCAGCCCCAGCATTTT. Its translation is CASSPPPGISNQPQHF. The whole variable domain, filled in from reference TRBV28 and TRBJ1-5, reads DVKVTQSSRYLVKRTGEKVFLECVQDMDHENMFWYRQDPGLGLRLIYFSYDVKMKEKGDIPEGYSVSREKKERFSLILESASTNQTSMYLCASSPPPGISNQPQHFGDGTRLSIL.

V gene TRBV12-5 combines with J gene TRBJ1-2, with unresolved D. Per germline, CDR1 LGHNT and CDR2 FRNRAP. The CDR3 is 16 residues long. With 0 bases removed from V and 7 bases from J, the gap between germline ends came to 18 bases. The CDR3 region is CASGLVLGPRKVGYTF. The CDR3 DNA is TGTGCTAGTGGTTTGGTCTTAGGACCGCGTAAGGTTGGCTACACCTTC.

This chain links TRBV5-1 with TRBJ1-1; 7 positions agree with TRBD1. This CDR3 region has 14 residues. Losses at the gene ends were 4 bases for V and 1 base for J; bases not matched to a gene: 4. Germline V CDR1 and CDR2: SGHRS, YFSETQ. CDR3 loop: CASSLDRPNTEAFF. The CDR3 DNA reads TGCGCCAGCAGCCTGGACAGGCCGAACACTGAAGCTTTCTTT.

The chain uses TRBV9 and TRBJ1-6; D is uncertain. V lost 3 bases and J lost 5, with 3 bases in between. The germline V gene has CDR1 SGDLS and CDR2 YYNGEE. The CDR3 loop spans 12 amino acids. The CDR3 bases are TGTGCCAGCAGCGCCCATAATTCACCCCTCCACTTT. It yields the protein CASSAHNSPLHF.

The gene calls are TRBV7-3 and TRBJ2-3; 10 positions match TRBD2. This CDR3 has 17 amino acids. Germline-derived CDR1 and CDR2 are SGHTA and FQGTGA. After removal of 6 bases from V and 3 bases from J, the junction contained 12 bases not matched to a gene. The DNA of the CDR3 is TGTGCCAGCAGTAAAAGCGGGGGGGCCCGAGGGACAGATACGCAGTATTTT. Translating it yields CASSKSGGARGTDTQYF.

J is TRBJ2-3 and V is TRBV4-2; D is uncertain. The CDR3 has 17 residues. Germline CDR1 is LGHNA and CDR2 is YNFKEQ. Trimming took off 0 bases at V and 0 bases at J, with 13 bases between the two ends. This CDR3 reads CASSQEVGQASTDTQYF. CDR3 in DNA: TGTGCCAGCAGCCAAGAAGTAGGGCAGGCAAGCACAGATACGCAGTATTTT.

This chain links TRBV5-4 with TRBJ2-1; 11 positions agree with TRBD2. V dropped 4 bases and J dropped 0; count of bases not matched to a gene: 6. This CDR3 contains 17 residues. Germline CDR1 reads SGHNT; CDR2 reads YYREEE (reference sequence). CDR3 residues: CASSPPSGRISYNEQFF. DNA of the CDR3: TGTGCCAGCAGCCCACCTAGCGGGAGGATCTCCTACAATGAGCAGTTCTTC. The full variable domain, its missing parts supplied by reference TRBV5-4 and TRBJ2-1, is ETGVTQSPTHLIKTRGQQVTLRCSSQSGHNTVSWYQQALGQGPQFIFQYYREEENGRGNFPPRFSGLQFPNYSSELNVNALELDDSALYLCASSPPSGRISYNEQFFGPGTRLTVL.

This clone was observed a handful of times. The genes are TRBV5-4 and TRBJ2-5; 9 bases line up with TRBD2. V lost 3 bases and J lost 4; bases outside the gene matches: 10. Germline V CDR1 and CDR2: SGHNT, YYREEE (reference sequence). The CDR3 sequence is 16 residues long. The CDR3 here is CASSSAAGGPSETQYF. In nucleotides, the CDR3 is TGTGCCAGCAGCTCGGCTGCGGGGGGGCCTTCAGAGACCCAGTACTTC.

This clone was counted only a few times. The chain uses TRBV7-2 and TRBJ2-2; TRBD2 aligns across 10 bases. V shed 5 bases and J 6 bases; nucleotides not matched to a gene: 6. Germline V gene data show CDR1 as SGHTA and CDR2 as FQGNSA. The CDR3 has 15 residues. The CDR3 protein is CASSPSGRAPGELFF. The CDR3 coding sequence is TGTGCCAGCAGCCCCAGCGGGAGGGCCCCCGGGGAGCTGTTTTTT.

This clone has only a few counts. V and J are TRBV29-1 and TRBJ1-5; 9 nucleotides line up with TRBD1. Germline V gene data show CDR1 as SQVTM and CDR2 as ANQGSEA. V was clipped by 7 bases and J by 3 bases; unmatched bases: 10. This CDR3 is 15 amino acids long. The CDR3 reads CSARKGTGNNQPQHF. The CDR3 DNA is TGCAGCGCACGGAAGGGGACAGGGAACAATCAGCCCCAGCATTTT. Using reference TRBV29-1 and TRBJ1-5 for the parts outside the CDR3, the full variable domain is SAVISQKPSRDICQRGTSLTIQCQVDSQVTMMFWYRQQPGQSLTLIATANQGSEATYESGFVIDKFPISRPNLTFSTLTVSNMSPEDSSIYLCSARKGTGNNQPQHFGDGTRLSIL.

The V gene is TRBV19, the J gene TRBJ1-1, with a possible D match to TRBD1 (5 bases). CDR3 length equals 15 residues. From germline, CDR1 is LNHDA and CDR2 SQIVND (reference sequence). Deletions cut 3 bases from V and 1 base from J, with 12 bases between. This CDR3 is CASSITGTSNTEAFF. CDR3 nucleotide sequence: TGTGCCAGTAGTATCACCGGGACGTCGAACACTGAAGCTTTCTTT.

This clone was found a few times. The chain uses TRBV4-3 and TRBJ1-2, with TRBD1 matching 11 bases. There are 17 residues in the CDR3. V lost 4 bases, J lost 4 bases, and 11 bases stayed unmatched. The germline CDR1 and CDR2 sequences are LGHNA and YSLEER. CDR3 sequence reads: CASSPGQGARAIYGYTF. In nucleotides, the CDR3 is TGCGCCAGCAGCCCCGGACAGGGGGCGCGGGCCATCTATGGCTACACCTTC.

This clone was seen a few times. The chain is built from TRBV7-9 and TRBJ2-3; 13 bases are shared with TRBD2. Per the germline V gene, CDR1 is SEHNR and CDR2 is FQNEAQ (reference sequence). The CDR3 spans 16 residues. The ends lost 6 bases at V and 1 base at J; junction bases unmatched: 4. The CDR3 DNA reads TGTGCCAGCAGTTCAGGACTAGCGGGGGGCACAGATACGCAGTATTTT. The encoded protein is CASSSGLAGGTDTQYF.

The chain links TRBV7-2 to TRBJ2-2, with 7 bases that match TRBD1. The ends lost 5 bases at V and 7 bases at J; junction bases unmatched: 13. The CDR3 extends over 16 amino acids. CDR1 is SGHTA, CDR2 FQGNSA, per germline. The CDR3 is CASSPPTGNTGGELFF. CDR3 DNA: TGTGCCAGCAGCCCGCCGACAGGGAACACAGGCGGGGAGCTGTTTTTT.

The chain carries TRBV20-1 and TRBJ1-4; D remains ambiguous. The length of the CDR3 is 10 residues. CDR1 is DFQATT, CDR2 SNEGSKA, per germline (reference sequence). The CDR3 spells CSMSNEKLFF. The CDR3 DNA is TGCAGCATGTCTAATGAAAAACTGTTTTTT.